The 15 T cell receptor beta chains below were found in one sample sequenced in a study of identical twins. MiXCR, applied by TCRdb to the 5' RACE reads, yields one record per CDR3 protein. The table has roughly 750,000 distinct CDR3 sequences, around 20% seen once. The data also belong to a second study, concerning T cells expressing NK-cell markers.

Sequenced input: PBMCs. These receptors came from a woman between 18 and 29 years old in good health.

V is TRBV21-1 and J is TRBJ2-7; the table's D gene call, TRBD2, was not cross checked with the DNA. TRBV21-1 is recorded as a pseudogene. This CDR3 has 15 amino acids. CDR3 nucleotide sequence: TGTGCCAGCAGCACACCGGGACTTGGGAGTAGGGAGCAGTACTTC. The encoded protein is CASSTPGLGSREQYF.

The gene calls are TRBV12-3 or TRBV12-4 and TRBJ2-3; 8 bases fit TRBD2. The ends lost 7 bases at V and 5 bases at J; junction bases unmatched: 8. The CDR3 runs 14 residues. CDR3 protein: CASKGGLAGDTQYF. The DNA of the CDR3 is TGTGCCAGCAAAGGCGGGCTAGCGGGAGATACGCAGTATTTT.

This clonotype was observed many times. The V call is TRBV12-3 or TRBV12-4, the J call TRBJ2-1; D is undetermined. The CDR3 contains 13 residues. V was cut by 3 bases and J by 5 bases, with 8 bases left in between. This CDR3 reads CASSFRNNNEQFF. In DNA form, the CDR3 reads TGTGCCAGCAGTTTCCGCAACAACAATGAGCAGTTCTTC.

CDR3 sequence reads: CASSLVSPEEPLHF. The CDR3 DNA sequence: TGTGCCAGCAGCTTAGTCTCACCCGAGGAACCCCTCCACTTT. The chain uses TRBV7-2 and TRBJ1-6; D unclear. The ends were cut back, 1 base at V and 12 bases at J, with 13 bases in the middle. This CDR3 comprises 14 residues. Germline lookup yields CDR1 SGHTA and CDR2 FQGNSA.

This chain's CDR3 is CASSLVSSTGELFF. DNA for the CDR3: TGTGCCAGCAGCTTAGTCTCATCCACCGGGGAGCTGTTTTTT. The chain links TRBV5-6 to TRBJ2-2, with unresolved D. Per the germline V gene, CDR1 is SGHDT and CDR2 is YYEEEE. Trimming stripped 2 bases from V and 4 bases from J, with 9 bases between. The CDR3 sequence is 14 residues long.

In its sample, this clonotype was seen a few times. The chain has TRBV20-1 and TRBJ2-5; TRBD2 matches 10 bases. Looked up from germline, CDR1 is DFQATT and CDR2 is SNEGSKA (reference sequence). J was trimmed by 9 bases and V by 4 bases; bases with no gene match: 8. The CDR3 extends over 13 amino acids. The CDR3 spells CSANQRGGRAQYF. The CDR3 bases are TGCAGTGCTAATCAGCGGGGGGGAAGGGCCCAGTACTTC.

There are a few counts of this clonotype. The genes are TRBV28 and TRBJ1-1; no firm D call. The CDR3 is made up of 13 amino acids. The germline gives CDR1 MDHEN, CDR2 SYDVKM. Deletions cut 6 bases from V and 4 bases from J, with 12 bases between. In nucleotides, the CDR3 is TGTGCCAGCAGCTCGGGGAGCACCACTGAAGCTTTCTTT. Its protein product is CASSSGSTTEAFF.

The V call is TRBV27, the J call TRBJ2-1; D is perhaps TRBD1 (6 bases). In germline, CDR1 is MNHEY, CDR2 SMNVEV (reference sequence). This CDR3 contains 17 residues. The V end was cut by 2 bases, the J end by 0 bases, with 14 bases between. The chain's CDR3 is CASSLLYRVSSYNEQFF. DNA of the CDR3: TGTGCCAGCAGTTTACTTTACAGGGTTAGCTCCTACAATGAGCAGTTCTTC.

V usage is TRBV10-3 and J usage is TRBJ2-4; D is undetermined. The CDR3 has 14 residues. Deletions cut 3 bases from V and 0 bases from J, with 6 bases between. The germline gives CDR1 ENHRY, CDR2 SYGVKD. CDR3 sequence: CAISDDEAKNIQYF. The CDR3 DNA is TGTGCCATCAGTGATGATGAAGCCAAAAACATTCAGTACTTC.

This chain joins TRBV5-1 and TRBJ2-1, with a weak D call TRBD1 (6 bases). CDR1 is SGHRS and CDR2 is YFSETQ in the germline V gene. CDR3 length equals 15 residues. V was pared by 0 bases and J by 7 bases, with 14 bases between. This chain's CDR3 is CASSLVQGSGNEQFF. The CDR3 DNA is TGCGCCAGCAGCTTGGTACAGGGAAGTGGTAATGAGCAGTTCTTC.

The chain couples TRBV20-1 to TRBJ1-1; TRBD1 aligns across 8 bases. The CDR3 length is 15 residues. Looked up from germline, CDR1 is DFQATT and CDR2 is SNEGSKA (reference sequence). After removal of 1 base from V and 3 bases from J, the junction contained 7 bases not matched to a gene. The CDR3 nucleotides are TGCAGTGCTAGAGGCCCCGGACAGGGCGACACTGAAGCTTTCTTT. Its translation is CSARGPGQGDTEAFF.

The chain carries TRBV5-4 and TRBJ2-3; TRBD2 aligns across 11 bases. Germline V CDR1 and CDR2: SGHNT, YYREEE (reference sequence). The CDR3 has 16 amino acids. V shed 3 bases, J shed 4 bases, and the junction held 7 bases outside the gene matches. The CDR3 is CASSSLLAGDSDTQYF. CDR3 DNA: TGTGCCAGCAGCTCTTTACTAGCGGGAGATTCAGATACGCAGTATTTT. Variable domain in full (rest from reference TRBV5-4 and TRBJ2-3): ETGVTQSPTHLIKTRGQQVTLRCSSQSGHNTVSWYQQALGQGPQFIFQYYREEENGRGNFPPRFSGLQFPNYSSELNVNALELDDSALYLCASSSLLAGDSDTQYFGPGTRLTVL.

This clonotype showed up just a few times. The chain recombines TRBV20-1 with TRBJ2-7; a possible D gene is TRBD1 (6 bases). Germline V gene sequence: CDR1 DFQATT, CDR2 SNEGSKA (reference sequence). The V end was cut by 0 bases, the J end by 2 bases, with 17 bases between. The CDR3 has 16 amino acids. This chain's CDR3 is CSARDPTGTFPYEQYF. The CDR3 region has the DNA TGCAGTGCTAGAGATCCAACCGGGACATTTCCCTACGAGCAGTACTTC.

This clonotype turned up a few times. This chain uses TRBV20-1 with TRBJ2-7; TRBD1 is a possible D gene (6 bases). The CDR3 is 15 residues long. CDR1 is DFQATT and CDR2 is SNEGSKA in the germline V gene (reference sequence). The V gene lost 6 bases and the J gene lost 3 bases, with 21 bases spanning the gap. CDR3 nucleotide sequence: TGCAGTGCAACTCAAAGGCGGCCCAGGGGCTACGAGCAGTACTTC. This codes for CSATQRRPRGYEQYF.

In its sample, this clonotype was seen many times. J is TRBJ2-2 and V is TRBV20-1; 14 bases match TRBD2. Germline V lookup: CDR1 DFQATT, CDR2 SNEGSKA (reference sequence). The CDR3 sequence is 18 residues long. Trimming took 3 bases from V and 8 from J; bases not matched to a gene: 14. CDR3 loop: CSASSRTSGGLSVGELFF. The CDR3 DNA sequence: TGCAGTGCTAGTAGTAGGACTAGCGGGGGGTTATCGGTGGGGGAGCTGTTTTTT.